This T cell receptor beta chain was found in a study of PD-L1 blockade in urothelial cancer. Whole-study context: Between 0 and 3 prior chemotherapy regimens had been given to patients.

Regarding time point: peripheral blood 6 weeks after treatment start. From germline, CDR1 is MNHEY and CDR2 SVGAGI. CDR3 length equals 12 residues. Trimming pared 8 bases from V and 6 bases from J, leaving 11 bases between. Sequencing was performed with immunoSEQ multiplex PCR; in TCRdb, only in-frame clones are kept and a portion is missing. The table shows about 23,000 clones, with about 90% occurring only once. Study-level findings and limits: Below-median blood TCR clonality before treatment forecast better survival.

With regard to this clone: Its antigen is unidentified.

Here the sequenced sample was PBMCs, taken around atezolizumab (anti-PD-L1) treatment. The TCR sequence derives from a woman in her fifties or sixties with urothelial cancer. The chain joins TRBV6-5 to TRBJ2-1; D is unclear. The CDR3 DNA reads TGTGCCAGCCGATCGAGGATCAATGAGCAGTTCTTC. Translation gives CASRSRINEQFF.